Sequencing of this T cell receptor (beta chain) was carried out in a study of response to subunit inactivated influenza vaccine listed by TCRdb under 2018. As for the study more broadly: The study used deep quantitative T cell receptor repertoire profiling to track responses to a trivalent subunit inactivated influenza vaccine.

On this clonotype itself: The specificity of this receptor is unknown. Within one base of it there is no much larger clone, and no base qualities were kept.

Overall results and qualifications from the work: The authors suggested that each seasonal influenza vaccination may recruit only a limited number of new T cells.

The CDR3 holds 15 amino acids from the cysteine to the phenylalanine. Only the CDR3 region is kept as DNA, spanning 45 bases read in frame from base 1. V is pared back by 4 bases and J by 5 bases, with 15 bases lying between the germline termini. In the germline V gene, CDR1 corresponds to ENHRY and CDR2 to SYGVKD. Library method: RT-PCR. The instrument was an Illumina HiSeq 2500. TCRdb reworked the public reads: Q25 trimming with fastp, MiXCR clone assembly, productive beta chains retained. Rows are combined by CDR3 protein, so each entry shows the most common genes and DNA. Here the sample has around 300,000 distinct CDR3 sequences; roughly 22% occur a single time. The ten largest clonotypes hold around 10% of the sample.

The sample was PBMCs from blood, taken less than 22 months after vaccination. The V gene is TRBV10-3 and the J gene is TRBJ2-1, and the D gene may be TRBD2, 6 bases matching. This clonotype was sampled from a man aged 45 to 75 who received an inactivated influenza vaccine. Donor details come from another sample of the same person, matched by shared clones. The CDR3 here reads CAISVGGTGHNEQFF. In nucleotide form, the sequence is TGTGCCATCAGTGTGGGCGGGACTGGCCACAATGAGCAGTTCTTC.